This T cell receptor beta chain stems from a study of blood T cell repertoires in COVID-19. Study-level information: Collection of acute and convalescent COVID-19 samples took place in the United States, Italy and Spain. PBMCs, B-cell-depleted T cells, or T cells provided the cDNA or gDNA that made up the material.

Data came from immunoSEQ multiplex PCR; TCRdb stores just in-frame clones and leaves some out. The sample carries under 85,000 clones, about four fifths recorded once. Trimming took 2 bases from V and 3 from J, leaving 11 bases between them. This CDR3 comprises 14 residues. Per the germline V gene, CDR1 is SEHNR and CDR2 is FQNEAQ (reference sequence). Sequenced material: peripheral blood. The source of this sequence is a man older than 75 with active or convalescent COVID-19. This chain links TRBV7-9 with TRBJ2-7, with D unclear. The CDR3 is CASSLSQLHYEQYF. CDR3 bases: TGTGCCAGCAGCTTATCACAGCTCCACTACGAGCAGTACTTC.